This TCR beta chain was found in a study of CD8 T cells in Susac syndrome (dated by TCRdb to about 2019). Context from the whole study: Of the Susac syndrome patients who were sequenced, over five had clinically active disease and eight were in clinical remission. At blood withdrawal, Susac syndrome patients were therapy-naive, treated with corticosteroids (with IVIg additionally given to some), or treated with IVIg alone. The study used repertoire sequencing to test whether antigen drove CD8+ T cell activation and differentiation in Susac syndrome. Beyond this particular receptor, the publication reports: In patients with Susac syndrome, the CD4+ T cell repertoire showed no detectable clonal expansion. The TCR sequencing and HLA analysis was acknowledged to have included a relatively small number of individuals.

High-throughput TCR beta sequencing profiled peripheral blood CD8+ and CD4+ T cells from healthy donors, Susac syndrome patients and multiple sclerosis patients. The Susac syndrome patients fulfilled recently defined diagnostic criteria for definite or probable disease. Bulk CD8+ and CD4+ T cells were purified by magnetic negative isolation, whereas CD8+ TEMRA cells were enriched by FACS. Blood was collected in EDTA tubes and processed within 24 hours, with PBMCs isolated through density gradient centrifugation. PBMCs intended for TCR sequencing were cryopreserved in liquid nitrogen and were subsequently thawed in a 37 degrees C water bath. The sorted or isolated CD4+, CD8+ and CD8+ TEMRA cells had a purity of 90% or higher. RNA was extracted using the RNeasy kit, and roughly 0.45 to 1 microgram was reverse transcribed with random hexamers. The immunoSEQ multiplex PCR assay, covering 54 Vbeta and 13 Jbeta segments, was used to amplify TCR beta CDR3 regions. To correct PCR amplification bias, a synthetic template baseline was used for both primer optimization and computational correction. Under the source paper's analysis protocol: Reads were annotated to V, D and J genes according to IMGT and were analyzed with immunoSEQ Analyzer, with only productive sequences retained. To calculate clonality, Shannon entropy was normalized by log2 of the number of productive unique sequences and then subtracted from one. For each patient and control, public and private clones were evaluated within the 100 most prevalent clones. A clone was defined as Susac-specific if it was absent from the healthy and MS cohorts, from over 1,000 published viral clones and from other ImmuneACCESS disease sequences. TCRdb trimmed the raw reads at Q25, called clones with MiXCR and kept productive beta chains. Each CDR3 protein appears once, grouped with its most common genes and DNA. These V and J calls are TCRdb output, not the study's own analysis. The sample contains fewer than 200,000 distinct CDR3 sequences, more than 85% of them found a single time. The ten top clones hold about 0.09% of the sample.

From the germline V gene, CDR1 is SGHRS and CDR2 is YFSETQ. V drops 4 bases and J drops 2 bases, leaving 15 bases in between. The CDR3 starts with the cysteine, ends with the phenylalanine, and has 16 residues. The CDR3 DNA has 48 bases and is translated from base 1. On this clonotype: It has no known antigen specificity. No per-base quality is available; no much larger clone lies one base away.

The source is a human donor with Susac syndrome. The sequence links TRBV5-1 to TRBJ2-2; the D gene is perhaps TRBD1, on 6 matching bases. Input material: CD4+ T cells from PBMCs. DNA sequence: TGCGCCAGCAGCGTAACAGGACAGTCTAACACCGGGGAGCTGTTTTTT. It specifies CASSVTGQSNTGELFF.